The 3 T cell receptor beta chains in this list originate from one sample, sequenced in a study of T cell changes during pregnancy in multiple sclerosis. Clones were sequenced by immunoSEQ multiplex PCR, and TCRdb holds only the in-frame ones, with some missing. The repertoire holds tens of thousands of clones, with more than 90% as singletons. Sequences were derived from peripheral blood, sampled in the second trimester of pregnancy. Source of these receptors: a female donor with multiple sclerosis, enrolled in a pregnancy study.

V usage is TRBV30 and J usage is TRBJ2-1, with 9 bases fitting TRBD1. This CDR3 has 14 residues. V trimming: 0 bases; J trimming: 8 bases; junction bases outside the gene matches: 5. Germline V gene lookup returns CDR1 GTSNPN and CDR2 SVGIG (reference sequence). The CDR3 sequence is CAWSVGTGRDEQFF. CDR3 DNA sequence: TGTGCCTGGAGTGTGGGGACAGGGAGAGATGAGCAGTTCTTC.

Only one count was recorded for this clone. The genes are TRBV2 and TRBJ1-1; 8 nucleotides line up with TRBD1. The germline CDR1 and CDR2 sequences are SNHLY and FYNNEI. V shed 4 bases, J shed 0 bases, and the junction held 7 bases outside the gene matches. This CDR3 has 16 residues. The CDR3 DNA is TGTGCCAGCAGTGGATGGAGGGACAGGATGAACACTGAAGCTTTCTTT. Translated: CASSGWRDRMNTEAFF.

The chain links TRBV28 to TRBJ2-7, with a tentative D call TRBD2 (6 bases). V lost 5 bases, J lost 0 bases, and 14 bases lay in between. The CDR3 is made up of 15 amino acids. The germline CDR1 and CDR2 sequences are MDHEN and SYDVKM. The CDR3 DNA sequence: TGTGCCAGCAGTACCGGCCGGGAGAGCTCCTACGAGCAGTACTTC. Protein sequence: CASSTGRESSYEQYF. The whole variable domain, remainder taken from reference TRBV28 and TRBJ2-7, is DVKVTQSSRYLVKRTGEKVFLECVQDMDHENMFWYRQDPGLGLRLIYFSYDVKMKEKGDIPEGYSVSREKKERFSLILESASTNQTSMYLCASSTGRESSYEQYFGPGTRLTVT.